Listed here are 16 T cell receptor beta chains from one sample, sequenced in a study of T cell repertoires in cytomegalovirus infection. The antigens of these receptors remain unknown. TCRdb used MiXCR to reprocess the reads, holding one entry per CDR3 protein. The data contain approximately 910,000 distinct CDR3 sequences, approximately 31% of them seen just once; the ten biggest clones take up 10% to 15%. The specimen was cultured CD8+ T cells from PBMCs, collected from culture after CMV antigen stimulation. The origin of the receptors is a human donor in good health (CMV status not recorded). Some clones in this sample may be carry-over from other donors' samples.

V usage is TRBV7-8 and J usage is TRBJ2-2; 7 bases line up with TRBD2. Germline V gene lookup returns CDR1 SGHVS and CDR2 FQNEAQ. The CDR3 is 14 amino acids. V trimming: 5 bases; J trimming: 7 bases; junction bases outside the gene matches: 7. CDR3 sequence (DNA): TGTGCCAGCAGCCGGGGAGGGGCCGACGGGGAGCTGTTTTTT. Translated, it gives CASSRGGADGELFF.

This clonotype was found a few times. V is TRBV5-6 and J is TRBJ1-3; unclear D gene. This CDR3 comprises 19 residues. V lost 0 bases, J lost 0 bases, and 19 bases lay in between. CDR1 SGHDT and CDR2 YYEEEE come from the germline V gene. The CDR3 region has the DNA TGTGCCAGCAGCTTGGCTCTCTCTTTGAGTCTAAGCTCTGGAAACACCATATATTTT. Protein sequence: CASSLALSLSLSSGNTIYF.

This sequence joins TRBV10-3 and TRBJ2-6, with D perhaps matching TRBD1 or TRBD2 (5 bases each). Between the trimmed V and J ends, which lost 3 bases and 4 bases, there was a span of 10 bases. From germline, CDR1 is ENHRY and CDR2 SYGVKD. This CDR3 is built from 15 residues. The CDR3: CAISDWGSGANVLTF. Written as DNA, the CDR3 is TGTGCCATCAGTGATTGGGGGTCCGGGGCCAACGTCCTGACTTTC.

In its sample, this clonotype was seen many times. The chain carries TRBV7-2 and TRBJ2-3; 8 bases match TRBD2. This CDR3 contains 19 residues. Trimming removed 1 base from V and 4 bases from J; junction bases left unmatched: 16. CDR1 and CDR2 from the germline V gene are SGHTA and FQGNSA. The chain's CDR3 is CASSLDGAGAEFVADTQYF. The CDR3 DNA sequence: TGTGCCAGCAGCTTAGATGGAGCGGGGGCCGAATTTGTGGCAGATACGCAGTATTTT.

To note about this clonotype: A read error may produce the germline difference seen at one junction end. The chain recombines TRBV29-1 with TRBJ2-1, with 10 bases that match TRBD1. CDR1 SQVTM and CDR2 ANQGSEA come from the germline V gene. There are 13 residues in the CDR3. The DNA for the CDR3 is TGCAGCGTCCCCGGGACAGGGGTCAATGAGCAGTTCTTT. The encoded protein is CSVPGTGVNEQFF.

In this sample, this clonotype turned up a few times. J is TRBJ2-2 and V is TRBV7-2; 8 bases are a match to TRBD1. V trimming: 5 bases; J trimming: 0 bases; junction bases outside the gene matches: 5. Germline V gives CDR1 SGHTA, CDR2 FQGNSA. This CDR3 has 16 amino acids. The CDR3 protein is CASSEPGQANTGELFF. As DNA, the CDR3 is TGTGCCAGCAGCGAACCGGGACAGGCGAACACCGGGGAGCTGTTTTTT. Complete variable domain (other parts from reference TRBV7-2 and TRBJ2-2): GAGVSQSPSNKVTEKGKDVELRCDPISGHTALYWYRQSLGQGLEFLIYFQGNSAPDKSGLPSDRFSAERTGGSVSTLTIQRTQQEDSAVYLCASSEPGQANTGELFFGEGSRLTVL.

This clonotype was seen only a few times. This chain joins TRBV6-5 and TRBJ2-7; TRBD2 might be the D (5 bases). CDR3 size: 14 residues. CDR1 is MNHEY and CDR2 is SVGAGI in the germline V gene. V lost 5 bases to trimming and J lost 0 bases, with 11 bases between them. The CDR3 nucleotides are TGTGCCAGCAGTACCACGGACTTCTCCTACGAGCAGTACTTC. It yields the protein CASSTTDFSYEQYF.

The V call is TRBV4-1, the J call TRBJ2-5; weak D call: TRBD1 (6 bases). The CDR3 consists of 19 residues. The V end lost 0 bases, the J end lost 4 bases, and 24 bases lay between the germline ends. Germline CDR1 is MGHRA and CDR2 is YSYEKL. The CDR3 loop is CASSQDGGVGRGSSETQYF. The CDR3 DNA sequence: TGCGCCAGCAGCCAAGATGGGGGCGTGGGCAGGGGCTCGTCAGAGACCCAGTACTTC.

In its sample, this clonotype was seen once. The chain links TRBV3-1 to TRBJ2-3, with 11 nucleotides matching TRBD2. Looked up from germline, CDR1 is LGHDT and CDR2 is YNNKEL (reference sequence). CDR3 length: 16 residues. After removal of 4 bases from V and 2 bases from J, the junction contained 5 bases not matched to a gene. For the CDR3, the DNA is TGTGCCAGCAGCCTCCGACTAGCGGGGACCACAGATACGCAGTATTTT. Amino acid sequence: CASSLRLAGTTDTQYF.

At least ten counts were recorded for this clonotype. The chain has TRBV7-8 and TRBJ2-1, with TRBD2 matching 9 bases. There are 16 residues in the CDR3. Germline V lookup: CDR1 SGHVS, CDR2 FQNEAQ. V trimming: 2 bases; J trimming: 2 bases; junction bases outside the gene matches: 4. Here the CDR3 reads CASSLHLAGPYNEQFF. In DNA, the CDR3 is TGTGCCAGCAGCTTACATCTAGCGGGGCCCTACAATGAGCAGTTCTTC.

This chain links TRBV7-6 with TRBJ2-4; D is uncertain. Germline CDR1 reads SGHVS; CDR2 reads FNYEAQ. Trimming pared 0 bases from V and 3 bases from J, leaving 9 bases between. The CDR3 runs 15 residues. This CDR3 reads CASSLARENKNIQYF. In DNA, the CDR3 is TGTGCCAGCAGCTTAGCGCGAGAAAACAAAAACATTCAGTACTTC.

As DNA, the CDR3 is TGCAGTGCTAGAGGTCGGGACAGATTCACAGATACGCAGTATTTT. It translates to CSARGRDRFTDTQYF. The chain is built from TRBV20-1 and TRBJ2-3; 7 positions agree with TRBD1. Germline lookup yields CDR1 DFQATT and CDR2 SNEGSKA (reference sequence). This CDR3 has 15 amino acids. The V and J ends lost 1 base and 2 bases, in that order; junction bases with no gene match: 6.

For the CDR3, the DNA is TGTGCCAGTAGTATAGGGCTGGGTCTCTACGAGCAGTACTTC. Residues: CASSIGLGLYEQYF. The J gene is TRBJ2-7, the V gene TRBV19; D not certain. The CDR3 extends over 14 amino acids. The germline V gene encodes CDR1 LNHDA and CDR2 SQIVND (reference sequence). V dropped 1 base and J dropped 3 bases, with 10 bases sitting between them.

The chain links TRBV9 to TRBJ2-1; D not resolved. The CDR3 is 13 residues long. Trimming removed 1 base from V and 5 bases from J, with 7 bases in between. Germline V gene data show CDR1 as SGDLS and CDR2 as YYNGEE. The CDR3 loop is CASSVRADNEQFF. The CDR3 nucleotides are TGTGCCAGCAGCGTACGGGCCGACAATGAGCAGTTCTTC.

This rearrangement joins TRBV6-8 to TRBJ1-3; D remains unclear. There are 12 residues in the CDR3. Between the trimmed V and J ends, which lost 8 bases and 0 bases, there was a span of 5 bases. Per germline, CDR1 MNHGY and CDR2 SAAAGT. DNA of the CDR3: TGTGCCAGCCGTACCTCTGGAAACACCATATATTTT. Its protein is CASRTSGNTIYF.

The rearrangement links TRBV10-2 to TRBJ1-1, with D possibly matching TRBD1 (6 bases). Looked up from germline, CDR1 is WSHSY and CDR2 is SAAADI. This CDR3 is built from 11 residues. V lost 7 bases and J 7 bases, leaving 10 bases between the germline ends. This CDR3 is CASKEQGEAFF. The CDR3 DNA reads as TGCGCCAGCAAGGAACAGGGTGAAGCTTTCTTT.